These 32 T cell receptor beta chains were all obtained from the same sample, sequenced in a study of vaccination and CD4 T cells after COVID-19. The Oncomine TCR Beta short-read assay was what sequenced the DNA obtained from cultured CD4+ T cells. TCRdb re-derived calls from the PCR reads in MiXCR, one entry per CDR3 protein. The sample has roughly 12,000 distinct CDR3 sequences, 25% to 35% seen once. These TCRs are of unknown antigen specificity. Treatment here: approximately nine-day PBMC culture with coronavirus spike peptide pools or control peptides (ViraFEST assay). The starting material was CD4+ T cells from blood, cultured in vitro, obtained after SARS-CoV-2 vaccination. Receptors originate from a human donor who had recovered from COVID-19.

This clonotype was counted between two and nine times. This chain uses TRBV7-2 with TRBJ2-1, with 10 bases lining up with TRBD2. This CDR3 is built from 15 residues. Germline values: CDR1 SGHTA, CDR2 FQGNSA. V lost 5 bases, J lost 6 bases, and 7 bases stayed unmatched. CDR3 region: CASSERTSGTNEQFF. The DNA of the CDR3 is TGTGCCAGCAGCGAGAGGACTAGCGGTACCAATGAGCAGTTCTTC.

This clonotype appeared a few times. The chain employs TRBV7-2 and TRBJ1-2; D remains unclear. This CDR3 is built from 14 residues. Trimming left V 5 bases short and J 0 bases short, with 10 bases between. Per germline, CDR1 SGHTA and CDR2 FQGNSA. CDR3 protein: CASSPTRANYGYTF. The CDR3 nucleotides read TGTGCCAGCAGCCCCACCAGAGCTAACTATGGCTACACCTTC.

This clonotype appeared a few times. This chain links TRBV6-5 with TRBJ1-5; possibly TRBD1 for D (5 bases). V was clipped by 2 bases and J by 4 bases, with 12 bases between them. Germline lookup yields CDR1 MNHEY and CDR2 SVGAGI. This CDR3 spans 15 amino acids. The DNA for the CDR3 is TGTGCCAGCAGTTACACCCGGGACTCGAATCAGCCCCAGCATTTT. This encodes CASSYTRDSNQPQHF.

This clonotype was counted only a few times. The chain joins TRBV6-1 to TRBJ1-2; 9 bases match TRBD1. In germline, CDR1 is MNHNS, CDR2 SASEGT. The CDR3 has 11 residues. V lost 5 bases and J lost 11; bases outside the gene matches: 3. CDR3 loop: CASSQGTGYTF. For the CDR3, the DNA is TGTGCCAGCAGTCAAGGGACAGGGTACACCTTC.

In its sample, this clonotype was seen a few times. The gene calls are TRBV28 and TRBJ2-4; TRBD1 might be the D (6 bases). Between the trimmed V and J ends, which lost 4 bases and 0 bases, there was a span of 28 bases. This CDR3 has 21 residues. CDR1 and CDR2 from the germline V gene are MDHEN and SYDVKM. The CDR3 bases are TGTGCCAGCAGTTCAAAGACCGGACAGACGTTAAAGCGGCTAGCCAAAAACATTCAGTACTTC. It encodes CASSSKTGQTLKRLAKNIQYF.

The chain has TRBV7-9 and TRBJ2-7; D gene uncertain. The CDR3 is 12 amino acids. Germline V lookup: CDR1 SEHNR, CDR2 FQNEAQ (reference sequence). V lost 2 bases to trimming and J lost 1 base, with 3 bases between them. CDR3 region: CASSLKSYEQYF. CDR3 bases: TGTGCCAGCAGCTTAAAATCCTACGAGCAGTACTTC.

This clonotype was detected a few times. The chain joins TRBV28 to TRBJ2-7, with 8 positions matching TRBD2. CDR1 MDHEN and CDR2 SYDVKM come from the germline V gene. The CDR3 is made up of 12 amino acids. With 6 bases clipped from V and 3 bases from J, the junction kept 1 base outside the gene matches. CDR3 DNA sequence: TGTGCCAGCAGAGCGGGGGACTACGAGCAGTACTTC. Protein sequence: CASRAGDYEQYF.

This chain connects TRBV11-2 to TRBJ2-7; 10 nucleotides align to TRBD2. V gave up 0 bases and J gave up 0 bases; unmatched junction bases: 8. Per germline, CDR1 SGHAT and CDR2 FQNNGV. This CDR3 is built from 18 residues. The CDR3 region is CASSLDPGAGGPSYEQYF. The CDR3, as DNA: TGTGCCAGCAGCTTAGATCCCGGAGCGGGAGGGCCCTCCTACGAGCAGTACTTC.

This chain uses TRBV7-3 with TRBJ2-5, with 11 bases that match TRBD1. Trimming at V came to 2 bases and at J to 1 base, leaving 6 bases not matched to a gene. This CDR3 has 17 residues. Germline V gene data show CDR1 as SGHTA and CDR2 as FQGTGA. The CDR3 spells CASSLGAGTGGQETQYF. In DNA, the CDR3 is TGTGCCAGCAGCTTAGGGGCCGGGACAGGGGGCCAAGAGACCCAGTACTTC.

The J gene is TRBJ2-1, the V gene TRBV4-3, with TRBD2 matching 10 bases. The germline gives CDR1 LGHNA, CDR2 YSLEER. The CDR3 totals 17 residues. V trimming: 1 base; J trimming: 6 bases; junction bases outside the gene matches: 9. CDR3 sequence: CASSQARLAGVANEQFF. The CDR3 DNA reads as TGCGCCAGCAGCCAAGCCCGACTAGCGGGTGTTGCCAATGAGCAGTTCTTC.

The J gene is TRBJ2-5, the V gene TRBV7-2; TRBD1 might be the D (6 bases). The germline V and J ends were trimmed by 5 bases and 1 base, with 14 bases remaining between them. Germline V gene sequence: CDR1 SGHTA, CDR2 FQGNSA. The CDR3 runs 15 residues. The CDR3 reads CASSLDPTGQETQYF. The CDR3, as DNA: TGTGCCAGCAGCCTAGACCCGACAGGCCAAGAGACCCAGTACTTC.

The chain joins TRBV27 to TRBJ2-1; D call uncertain. The V end lost 3 bases, the J end lost 6 bases, and 12 bases lay between the germline ends. Germline V gene data show CDR1 as MNHEY and CDR2 as SMNVEV (reference sequence). There are 14 residues in the CDR3. The CDR3, as DNA: TGTGCCAGCAGTTTCCAGGTAGCCACCAATGAGCAGTTCTTC. The encoded protein is CASSFQVATNEQFF.

The chain recombines TRBV29-1 with TRBJ2-7; D may be TRBD1 or TRBD2 (5 bases each). The length of the CDR3 is 15 residues. Trimming cost V 6 bases and J 3 bases, with 21 bases left between them. Germline V gives CDR1 SQVTM, CDR2 ANQGSEA. CDR3 in DNA: TGCAGCGTCGCCCGTGGGGCCGGCAGCGGCTACGAGCAGTACTTC. It codes for CSVARGAGSGYEQYF.

The chain links TRBV18 to TRBJ1-1, with D maybe TRBD1 (6 bases). Germline CDR1 KGHSH, CDR2 LQKENI. The CDR3 runs to 15 residues. Trimming left V 4 bases short and J 3 bases short, with 15 bases between. The CDR3 region has the DNA TGTGCCAGCTCACTACGACGGGGGCTAGACACTGAAGCTTTCTTT. The encoded protein is CASSLRRGLDTEAFF.

Only a few counts were recorded for this clonotype. The rearrangement uses TRBV7-8 and TRBJ2-7; 9 bases fit TRBD1. The CDR3 has 17 residues. After removal of 6 bases from V and 3 bases from J, the junction contained 15 bases not matched to a gene. Germline V gene data show CDR1 as SGHVS and CDR2 as FQNEAQ. The CDR3 loop reads CASRKDRGYLRDYEQYF. In nucleotides, the CDR3 is TGTGCCAGCAGGAAGGACAGGGGCTATTTGCGGGACTACGAGCAGTACTTC.

The chain uses TRBV20-1 and TRBJ2-1; D possibly corresponds to TRBD1 (6 bases). This CDR3 comprises 14 residues. V was cut by 4 bases and J by 4 bases, with 14 bases left in between. Germline values: CDR1 DFQATT, CDR2 SNEGSKA (reference sequence). CDR3 region: CSAIKDSDYNEQFF. DNA for the CDR3: TGCAGTGCTATCAAGGACAGCGATTACAATGAGCAGTTCTTC.

The genes are TRBV25-1 and TRBJ2-1; 7 bases map to TRBD1. This CDR3 region has 15 residues. Germline V gene lookup returns CDR1 MGHDK and CDR2 SYGVNS. With 5 bases clipped from V and 3 bases from J, the junction kept 7 bases outside the gene matches. For the CDR3, the DNA is TGTGCCAGCAGTCCTCTGGACAGGCTCTACAATGAGCAGTTCTTC. Its protein is CASSPLDRLYNEQFF.

This chain links TRBV9 with TRBJ1-6; 8 positions agree with TRBD1. The V and J ends lost 6 bases and 8 bases, in that order; junction bases with no gene match: 10. The CDR3 runs to 15 residues. Germline CDR1 and CDR2: SGDLS and YYNGEE. Here the CDR3 reads CASNMRTGRDSPLHF. CDR3 in DNA: TGTGCCAGCAACATGCGGACAGGGCGGGATTCACCCCTCCACTTT.

This clonotype was seen a handful of times. The gene calls are TRBV19 and TRBJ1-3, with D tentatively TRBD1 (5 bases). With 7 bases removed from V and 0 bases from J, the gap between germline ends came to 10 bases. This CDR3 has 14 residues. The germline CDR1 and CDR2 sequences are LNHDA and SQIVND (reference sequence). The CDR3 nucleotides read TGTGCCAGTACAGCAGGGAGCTCTGGAAACACCATATATTTT. Translation gives CASTAGSSGNTIYF.

The chain couples TRBV29-1 to TRBJ2-5, with D uncertain. The CDR3 is 11 residues long. From germline, CDR1 is SQVTM and CDR2 ANQGSEA. V dropped 7 bases and J dropped 2 bases, with 8 bases sitting between them. Written as DNA, the CDR3 is TGCAGCGGTGCCGGTCAAGAGACCCAGTACTTC. It is translated as CSGAGQETQYF.

The genes are TRBV5-1 and TRBJ1-2; TRBD1 aligns across 8 bases. The CDR3 runs 15 residues. The junction had 8 bases not matched to a gene; V was cut back by 4 bases and J by 3 bases. In germline, CDR1 is SGHRS, CDR2 YFSETQ. CDR3 amino acids: CASSKWTGFDYGYTF. As DNA, the CDR3 is TGCGCCAGCAGCAAGTGGACAGGGTTTGACTATGGCTACACCTTC.

The genes are TRBV19 and TRBJ1-2; no clear D. CDR1 is LNHDA and CDR2 is SQIVND in the germline V gene (reference sequence). V lost 7 bases and J lost 5, with 14 bases in between. There are 13 residues in the CDR3. The CDR3 DNA follows: TGTGCCAGTAACCCCTCAGGCGGGTATGGCTACACCTTC. Translating gives CASNPSGGYGYTF.

V is TRBV7-2 and J is TRBJ1-2, with D perhaps matching TRBD1 (5 bases). CDR3 length equals 15 residues. V lost 0 bases and J lost 5, with 13 bases in between. Germline V gene sequence: CDR1 SGHTA, CDR2 FQGNSA. The CDR3 DNA reads TGTGCCAGCAGCTTAGCGGGGGGTTTAGGGTATGGCTACACCTTC. This encodes CASSLAGGLGYGYTF.

The chain uses TRBV7-8 and TRBJ1-2; D unresolved. The ends were cut back, 1 base at V and 3 bases at J, with 6 bases in the middle. The germline V gene has CDR1 SGHVS and CDR2 FQNEAQ. There are 13 residues in the CDR3. The CDR3 DNA is TGTGCCAGCAGCTTAGGGCAGGACTATGGCTACACCTTC. It specifies CASSLGQDYGYTF.

This clonotype was detected a few times. The rearrangement uses TRBV6-1 and TRBJ2-3; 11 positions agree with TRBD1. The CDR3 contains 17 residues. After removal of 5 bases from V and 6 bases from J, the junction contained 13 bases not matched to a gene. CDR1 is MNHNS and CDR2 is SASEGT in the germline V gene. The chain's CDR3 is CASSRNRGTGGTDTQYF. CDR3 coding DNA: TGTGCCAGCAGTCGGAACCGCGGGACAGGGGGGACGGATACGCAGTATTTT.

The table lists this clonotype with a few counts. This chain uses TRBV15 with TRBJ1-6; 9 nucleotides line up with TRBD1. The CDR3 runs to 16 residues. Per germline, CDR1 LNHNV and CDR2 YYDKDF (reference sequence). V shed 0 bases, J shed 7 bases, and the junction held 4 bases outside the gene matches. For the CDR3, the DNA is TGTGCCACCAGCAGAGACCGGGACAGGGTCAATTCACCCCTCCACTTT. This sequence encodes CATSRDRDRVNSPLHF.

The chain has TRBV6-4 and TRBJ2-6, with a tentative D call TRBD1 (7 bases). Trimming stripped 4 bases from V and 4 bases from J, with 14 bases between. CDR3 length: 16 amino acids. The germline gives CDR1 MRHNA, CDR2 SNTAGT. DNA for the CDR3: TGTGCCAGCAGTGGACAGGGTAGCGGCGGGGCCAACGTCCTGACTTTC. Its protein product is CASSGQGSGGANVLTF.

The genes are TRBV30 and TRBJ2-7; 7 bases line up with TRBD1. The CDR3 sequence is 14 residues long. Germline trimming cut 2 bases from V and 3 bases from J; bases unmatched to any gene: 7. CDR1 GTSNPN and CDR2 SVGIG come from the germline V gene (reference sequence). CDR3 nucleotides: TGTGCCTGGAGTCCTCCGGGACAGATCTACGAGCAGTACTTC. Its protein is CAWSPPGQIYEQYF.

This clonotype was counted between two and nine times. CDR3 coding DNA: TGTGCCTGGAGTGTAGCGGACTATAGCAATCAGCCCCAGCATTTT. Translation gives CAWSVADYSNQPQHF. The chain combines TRBV30 with TRBJ1-5; D remains ambiguous. The length of the CDR3 is 15 residues. CDR1 and CDR2 (germline): GTSNPN, SVGIG (reference sequence). Trimming took off 0 bases at V and 0 bases at J, with 9 bases between the two ends.

The V call is TRBV20-1, the J call TRBJ1-2, with D maybe TRBD1 (6 bases). The V gene lost 6 bases and the J gene lost 6 bases, with 11 bases spanning the gap. In germline, CDR1 is DFQATT, CDR2 SNEGSKA (reference sequence). CDR3 length equals 11 residues. The CDR3: CSAHRQDGYTF. Written as DNA, the CDR3 is TGCAGTGCCCACAGACAGGATGGCTACACCTTC.

This clonotype showed up just a few times. The chain's CDR3 is CASSPPRDNYGYTF. The DNA of the CDR3 is TGTGCCAGCAGTCCCCCCCGGGACAACTATGGCTACACCTTC. This chain joins TRBV28 and TRBJ1-2; weak D call: TRBD1 (5 bases). V was pared by 5 bases and J by 2 bases, with 12 bases between. CDR1 and CDR2 from the germline V gene are MDHEN and SYDVKM. The length of the CDR3 is 14 residues.

This clonotype was counted a few times. The V call is TRBV20-1, the J call TRBJ1-6, with D tentatively TRBD1 (5 bases). Trimming shortened V by 5 bases and J by 7 bases, and 9 bases separated the two germline ends. Germline assignment: CDR1 DFQATT and CDR2 SNEGSKA (reference sequence). This CDR3 spans 12 amino acids. CDR3 sequence reads: CSARGPNSPLHF. CDR3 nucleotide sequence: TGCAGTGCTCGGGGCCCCAATTCACCCCTCCACTTT.